The 19 T cell receptor beta chains in this list originate from one sample, sequenced in a study of T cell changes during pregnancy in multiple sclerosis. Sequencing used immunoSEQ multiplex PCR; TCRdb keeps in-frame clones, though not all of them. Of about 50,000 clones listed, about nine tenths were seen once; the top ten hold more than 8.5%. This specimen consisted of CD8+ T cells from peripheral blood mononuclear cells, obtained after pregnancy. The receptors derive from a female donor with multiple sclerosis, enrolled in a pregnancy study.

V is TRBV6-1 and J is TRBJ1-2, with 8 bases fitting TRBD1. Losses at the gene ends were 3 bases for V and 1 base for J; bases not matched to a gene: 4. CDR1 and CDR2 (germline): MNHNS, SASEGT. This CDR3 region has 15 residues. CDR3 in DNA: TGTGCCAGCAGTGAGGAGACAGGGGATAACTATGGCTACACCTTC. This codes for CASSEETGDNYGYTF.

The CDR3 nucleotides are TGTGCCAGCAGCCAAGCTGTCGGTGAATATAACTATGGCTACACCTTC. Its translation is CASSQAVGEYNYGYTF. This rearrangement joins TRBV4-2 to TRBJ1-2; D gene uncertain. In germline, CDR1 is LGHNA, CDR2 YNFKEQ. Trimming stripped 1 base from V and 1 base from J, with 13 bases between. The CDR3 is made up of 16 amino acids.

The chain couples TRBV7-6 to TRBJ1-6; D is ambiguous. This CDR3 is built from 14 residues. Trimming stripped 7 bases from V and 10 bases from J, with 17 bases between. Germline values: CDR1 SGHVS, CDR2 FNYEAQ. The CDR3 region has the DNA TGTGCCAGCACCTCGGACTTTGGCGAATCACCCCTCCACTTT. This sequence encodes CASTSDFGESPLHF.

The V call is TRBV6-5, the J call TRBJ1-2, with 8 bases lining up with TRBD1. In germline, CDR1 is MNHEY, CDR2 SVGAGI. V lost 0 bases to trimming and J lost 6 bases; unmatched junction nucleotides: 6. This CDR3 is 15 amino acids long. CDR3 amino acids: CASSYSQGARNGYTF. CDR3 DNA sequence: TGTGCCAGCAGTTACTCGCAGGGGGCGCGGAATGGCTACACCTTC.

The genes are TRBV6-1 and TRBJ2-5, with 9 bases that match TRBD2. With V trimmed by 1 base and J by 2 bases, 11 bases remained unmatched. This CDR3 comprises 18 residues. The germline V gene has CDR1 MNHNS and CDR2 SASEGT. The CDR3 DNA reads TGTGCCAGCAGTGAAGAACACGAGTTGGCGGGGGGGCAAGAGACCCAGTACTTC. This translates into CASSEEHELAGGQETQYF.

The chain carries TRBV6-1 and TRBJ2-7; perhaps TRBD2 as D (6 bases). Between the trimmed V and J ends, which lost 2 bases and 6 bases, there was a span of 14 bases. Germline CDR1 reads MNHNS; CDR2 reads SASEGT. The CDR3 consists of 14 residues. CDR3 coding DNA: TGTGCCAGCAGTGAAAGGCGGGGTGTGGCCGAGCAGTACTTC. Translated: CASSERRGVAEQYF.

This chain uses TRBV6-1 with TRBJ1-5; D is unresolved. CDR1 and CDR2 from the germline V gene are MNHNS and SASEGT. The CDR3 is 14 residues long. Trimming shortened V by 10 bases and J by 3 bases, and 16 bases separated the two germline ends. DNA of the CDR3: TGTGCCACCCGAGAGGGAGAAGACAATCAGCCCCAGCATTTT. Protein product: CATREGEDNQPQHF.

A single count supports this clone. The J gene is TRBJ2-5, the V gene TRBV4-1, with D hard to call. This CDR3 comprises 15 residues. Germline CDR1 and CDR2: MGHRA and YSYEKL. The germline V and J ends were trimmed by 0 bases and 0 bases, with 8 bases remaining between them. CDR3 in DNA: TGCGCCAGCAGCCAAGAGTTCGCGTACCAAGAGACCCAGTACTTC. Residues: CASSQEFAYQETQYF.

The CDR3 spells CSVADRADSNQPQHF. CDR3 coding DNA: TGCAGCGTCGCGGACAGGGCCGATAGCAATCAGCCCCAGCATTTT. The chain links TRBV29-1 to TRBJ1-5, with 8 bases lining up with TRBD1. Germline V gene sequence: CDR1 SQVTM, CDR2 ANQGSEA. V dropped 6 bases and J dropped 0; count of bases not matched to a gene: 7. The CDR3 is 15 amino acids.

The CDR3 loop is CAWRGELDEQYF. The CDR3 DNA reads TGTGCCTGGAGGGGAGAGTTGGACGAGCAGTACTTC. This sequence joins TRBV30 and TRBJ2-7, with a possible D match to TRBD2 (5 bases). Trimming took 3 bases from V and 5 from J, leaving 11 bases between them. From germline, CDR1 is GTSNPN and CDR2 SVGIG (reference sequence). The CDR3 covers 12 residues.

The CDR3 DNA sequence: TGTGCCAGCAGTGACTCGCCCGGACAGCCCTATGGCTACACCTTC. Encoded protein: CASSDSPGQPYGYTF. This chain connects TRBV6-4 to TRBJ1-2, with D perhaps TRBD1 (6 bases). CDR1 MRHNA and CDR2 SNTAGT come from the germline V gene. The CDR3 totals 15 residues. Trimming took off 0 bases at V and 4 bases at J, with 12 bases between the two ends.

The gene calls are TRBV4-2 and TRBJ2-2; D gene uncertain. CDR1 LGHNA and CDR2 YNFKEQ come from the germline V gene. The CDR3 has 17 amino acids. The V end lost 0 bases, the J end lost 4 bases, and 15 bases lay between the germline ends. Here the CDR3 reads CASSQDLGQPGTGELFF. The CDR3 bases are TGTGCCAGCAGCCAAGATCTTGGCCAGCCGGGCACCGGGGAGCTGTTTTTT.

Only one count was recorded for this clone. This rearrangement joins TRBV9 to TRBJ2-3; the match to TRBD2 covers 9 bases. This CDR3 region has 14 residues. V was pared by 3 bases and J by 3 bases, with 2 bases of the junction left unmatched. From germline, CDR1 is SGDLS and CDR2 YYNGEE. DNA of the CDR3: TGTGCCAGCAGCGCCAGCGGGGGGACAGATACGCAGTATTTT. As protein: CASSASGGTDTQYF.

This clone showed up just a few times. The chain couples TRBV19 to TRBJ1-1, with D tentatively TRBD1 (5 bases). The germline V gene encodes CDR1 LNHDA and CDR2 SQIVND (reference sequence). The CDR3 contains 14 residues. Trimming shortened V by 6 bases and J by 7 bases, and 18 bases separated the two germline ends. The CDR3 nucleotides read TGTGCCAGTAGCCATACAGGCGCCCCCGTTGAAGCTTTCTTT. This gives the protein CASSHTGAPVEAFF. The variable domain in full, with the rest retrieved from reference TRBV19 and TRBJ1-1, is DGGITQSPKYLFRKEGQNVTLSCEQNLNHDAMYWYRQDPGQGLRLIYYSQIVNDFQKGDIAEGYSVSREKKESFPLTVTSAQKNPTAFYLCASSHTGAPVEAFFGQGTRLTVV.

This clone occurred once. The chain carries TRBV14 and TRBJ1-2, with 8 bases aligning to TRBD1. The CDR3 has 16 amino acids. Trimming at V came to 2 bases and at J to 3 bases, leaving 8 bases not matched to a gene. Germline CDR1 and CDR2: SGHDN and FVKESK. As DNA, the CDR3 is TGTGCCAGCAGCCAAACCGGGGCAGGGGGCGACTATGGCTACACCTTC. Translation gives CASSQTGAGGDYGYTF.

The V call is TRBV11-2, the J call TRBJ1-6; tentatively, D is TRBD1 (5 bases). This CDR3 is 18 amino acids long. Trimming left V 5 bases short and J 0 bases short, with 17 bases between. In germline, CDR1 is SGHAT, CDR2 FQNNGV. The DNA for the CDR3 is TGTGCCAGCAGCCATGACAGAGAGACGAGCTCCTATAATTCACCCCTCCACTTT. It specifies CASSHDRETSSYNSPLHF.

DNA for the CDR3: TGTGCCAGCATCAAGGCCCGGGACAGGGGTGATGGCGATACGCAGTATTTT. It specifies CASIKARDRGDGDTQYF. The chain has TRBV5-6 and TRBJ2-3, with 10 bases lining up with TRBD1. The V gene end was trimmed by 6 bases and the J gene end by 6 bases; junction bases not matched to a gene: 16. The CDR3 has 17 residues. The germline CDR1 and CDR2 sequences are SGHDT and YYEEEE. Complete variable domain (other parts from reference TRBV5-6 and TRBJ2-3): DAGVTQSPTHLIKTRGQQVTLRCSPKSGHDTVSWYQQALGQGPQFIFQYYEEEERQRGNFPDRFSGHQFPNYSSELNVNALLLGDSALYLCASIKARDRGDGDTQYFGPGTRLTVL.

The V gene is TRBV7-9, the J gene TRBJ2-5, with TRBD2 as a possible D gene (6 bases). Germline-derived CDR1 and CDR2 are SEHNR and FQNEAQ (reference sequence). CDR3 length: 14 residues. Trimming cost V 1 base and J 6 bases, with 12 bases left between them. The chain's CDR3 is CASSLVAGRKTQYF. The CDR3 nucleotides read TGTGCCAGCAGCTTAGTTGCGGGGAGGAAGACCCAGTACTTC.

The chain joins TRBV7-9 to TRBJ1-5, with D perhaps matching TRBD1 (6 bases). From germline, CDR1 is SEHNR and CDR2 FQNEAQ (reference sequence). Trimming left V 6 bases short and J 0 bases short, with 15 bases between. The CDR3 is 16 amino acids. CDR3 protein: CASSGGAMYSNQPQHF. The DNA for the CDR3 is TGTGCCAGCAGTGGGGGCGCGATGTATAGCAATCAGCCCCAGCATTTT.